This TCR beta chain was sequenced for a study of blood T cells in healthy people across ages. The CDR3 runs to 12 residues. V lost 5 bases and J lost 8, with 10 bases in between. Germline V CDR1 and CDR2: ENHRY, SYGVKD. With a J-beta primer mix and a sample-barcoded 5' primer, a second PCR ran roughly 6 to 11 cycles. TCRdb re-analysed the 5' RACE reads in MiXCR, keeping a single row per CDR3 protein. The table shows hundreds of thousands of distinct CDR3 sequences, with around 40% occurring only once. This clonotype turned up a few times. Its antigen remains unknown. The study, taken as a whole, reports: Higher diversity, along with more naive CD4+ cells, distinguished long-lived donors from aged donors.

The sequence was collected from an older woman in good health. The sample consisted of blood. The chain is built from TRBV10-3 and TRBJ2-1; maybe TRBD1 (5 bases). The CDR3 reads CAISQGSDEQFF. The CDR3 DNA reads TGTGCCATCAGTCAGGGTTCGGATGAGCAGTTCTTC.